Listed below are T cell receptor beta chains from one sample, sequenced in a study of blood T cell repertoires in COVID-19. Only in-frame clones appear in the TCRdb table, and some are missing; sequencing was by immunoSEQ multiplex PCR. The profile covers hundreds of thousands of clones, with around 87% appearing a single time and around 1.1% taken by the ten largest. Sequenced material: PBMCs or T cells enriched from blood (not recorded which). These receptors were obtained from a man younger than 45 who had recovered from COVID-19. The CDR3 runs from the conserved cysteine through the conserved F or W. D genes are given only for firm matches. Part of the rows lack a size; the others show once, few, many or a class for expanded clones.

TRBJ2-6,TRBV19,NA,NA,CASTRLLSGANVLTF,TGTGCCAGTACCCGACTGCTCTCTGGGGCCAACGTCCTGACTTTC
TRBJ2-3,TRBV5-8,NA,NA,CASSKTYGFSTDTQYF,TGTGCCAGCAGCAAAACTTATGGTTTCAGCACAGATACGCAGTATTTT
TRBJ2-7,TRBV28,NA,NA,CASCAAAFSYEQYF,TGTGCCAGCTGTGCCGCGGCTTTCTCCTACGAGCAGTACTTC
TRBJ1-2,TRBV12-3/TRBV12-4,NA,TRBD1,CATPGTGYGYTF,TGTGCCACCCCCGGGACAGGTTATGGCTACACCTTC
TRBJ2-7,TRBV29-1,once,TRBD2,CSGLAGAGEQYF,TGCAGCGGGCTAGCGGGAGCAGGCGAGCAGTACTTC
TRBJ2-7,TRBV28,NA,NA,CASTIRDEQYF,TGTGCCAGCACTATTCGCGACGAGCAGTACTTC
TRBJ2-3,TRBV18,many,TRBD1,CASSPGTVRNTQYF,TGTGCCAGCTCACCAGGGACAGTTCGTAATACGCAGTATTTT
TRBJ2-7,TRBV3-1/TRBV3-2,few,TRBD1,CASSQQTGGGEQYF,TGTGCCAGCAGCCAACAAACAGGGGGTGGCGAGCAGTACTTC
TRBJ1-3,TRBV14,NA,NA,CASSQIGQSAGNTIYF,TGTGCCAGCAGCCAAATCGGACAGAGCGCTGGAAACACCATATATTTT
TRBJ2-5,TRBV24-1,NA,TRBD1,CATSDTRGTETQYF,TGTGCCACCAGTGATACCAGGGGGACGGAGACCCAGTACTTC
TRBJ2-5,TRBV10-3,NA,TRBD2,CASREAGGGETQYF,TGTGCCTCCCGGGAAGCGGGAGGTGGGGAGACCCAGTACTTC
TRBJ1-4,TRBV5-1,NA,TRBD1,CASTRGAVMDEKLFF,TGCGCCAGCACCAGGGGGGCAGTAATGGACGAAAAACTGTTTTTT
TRBJ1-5,TRBV30,NA,NA,CAWSLYSNQPQHF,TGTGCCTGGAGCCTTTATAGCAATCAGCCCCAGCATTTT
TRBJ1-3,TRBV19,NA,NA,CASSSYNSGNTIYF,TGTGCCAGTAGTAGTTACAACTCTGGAAACACCATATATTTT
TRBJ1-1,TRBV7-9,once,NA,CASSQGEWSAEAFF,TGTGCCAGCAGCCAAGGAGAGTGGAGTGCTGAAGCTTTCTTT
TRBJ2-5,TRBV29-1,NA,TRBD2,CSVPILAGQETQYF,TGCAGCGTTCCTATACTAGCGGGGCAAGAGACCCAGTACTTC
TRBJ2-7,TRBV6-6,NA,NA,CASSDRGGATYEQYF,TGTGCCAGCAGTGATCGAGGGGGGGCGACCTACGAGCAGTACTTC
TRBJ2-1,TRBV27,NA,TRBD2,CASSRTSGRGGEQFF,TGTGCCAGCAGTAGGACTAGCGGGAGGGGGGGTGAGCAGTTCTTC
TRBJ2-1,TRBV7-9,NA,TRBD2,CASGTAGVVVF,TGTGCCAGCGGCACGGCGGGAGTCGTGGTCTTC
TRBJ2-1,TRBV11-3,NA,NA,CASSLEPPRDFYNEQFF,TGTGCCAGCAGCTTAGAACCCCCGCGGGACTTCTACAATGAGCAGTTCTTC